The source of this TCR beta chain is a study of OX40 agonist ivuxolimab in advanced cancers. Study as a whole: A male proportion of about 86% was recorded, with mean age roughly 60 years and range roughly 23 to 90. Past anti-PD-1, anti-PD-L1 or anti-CTLA-4 therapy was accepted, and 40% to 50% had received some.

Assay used: immunoSEQ multiplex PCR; TCRdb lists only in-frame clones, some missing. The sample records 90,000 or so clones, roughly 90% being singletons. Blood specimens came from baseline, cycle 4 day 1, and cycle 7 day 1. Whole-study results and caveats: More expanded clones were seen, on average, in CD8+ T cells than in CD4+.

As for this clone: Its antigen is unknown.

The TCR comes from an adult with an advanced solid tumor such as melanoma, head and neck, liver or kidney cancer. The material sequenced was CD4+ or CD8+ T cells sorted from blood, taken in a trial of the OX40 agonist ivuxolimab.

The DNA for the CDR3 is TGTGCCAGCAGCGCGGGACTAGCGGGAGTGGTCTACGAGCAGTACTTC. Protein sequence: CASSAGLAGVVYEQYF. V is TRBV5-4 and J is TRBJ2-7; 14 nucleotides agree with TRBD2. This CDR3 contains 16 residues. Germline V lookup: CDR1 SGHNT, CDR2 YYREEE (reference sequence). V was pared by 4 bases and J by 3 bases, with 6 bases of the junction left unmatched.